The 2 T cell receptor beta chains listed next were all sequenced from one sample in a study of shared clonotypes between healthy human individuals (dated by TCRdb to about 2020). Library construction relied on the immunoSEQ multiplex PCR assay. Not all clones reach the TCRdb copy of this immuneACCESS table, which keeps in-frame sequences only. Checked studies attribute under half of the gap to unresolved V genes and leave the rest unexplained. The sample includes over a million clones, with under 80% observed a single time. The ten biggest clones cover nearly 1.5% of the sample. The sample taken for sequencing was memory CD4+ T cells sorted from blood. Reading the label with the study, this specimen's cell subset or site is: CD45RA-negative fraction. The receptors were gathered from a man aged 18 to 29 in good health.

Note on this clone: Different DNA sequences within this sample yield the same CDR3. The chain couples TRBV5-1 to TRBJ2-2; D gene ambiguous. Germline V gene data show CDR1 as SGHRS and CDR2 as YFSETQ. The CDR3 loop spans 14 amino acids. V gave up 5 bases and J gave up 0 bases, with 8 bases separating them. The DNA of the CDR3 is TGCGCCAGCAGAGGGCCCGCGAACACCGGGGAGCTGTTTTTT. As protein: CASRGPANTGELFF.

Concerning this clone itself: This sample also contains other DNA sequences that code for the same CDR3. The V call is TRBV5-1, the J call TRBJ1-2, with D unresolved. Germline lookup yields CDR1 SGHRS and CDR2 YFSETQ. Trimming removed 0 bases at V and 3 bases at J, with 6 bases between. The CDR3 has 13 residues. CDR3 nucleotides: TGCGCCAGCAGCTTGGACACTTACTATGGCTACACCTTC. Translated, it gives CASSLDTYYGYTF.